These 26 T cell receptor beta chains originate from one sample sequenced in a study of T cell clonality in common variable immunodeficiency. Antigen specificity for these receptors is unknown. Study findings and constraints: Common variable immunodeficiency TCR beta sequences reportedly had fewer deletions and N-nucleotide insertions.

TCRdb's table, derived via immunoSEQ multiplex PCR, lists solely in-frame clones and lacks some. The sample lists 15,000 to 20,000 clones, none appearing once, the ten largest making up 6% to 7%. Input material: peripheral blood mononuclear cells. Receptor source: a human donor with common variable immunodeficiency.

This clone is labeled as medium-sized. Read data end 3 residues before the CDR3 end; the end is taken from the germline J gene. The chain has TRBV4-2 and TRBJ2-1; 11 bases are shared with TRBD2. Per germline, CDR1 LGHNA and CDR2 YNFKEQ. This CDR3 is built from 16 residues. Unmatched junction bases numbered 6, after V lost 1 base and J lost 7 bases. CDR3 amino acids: CASSQVSGGAGNEQFF. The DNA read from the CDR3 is TGTGCCAGCAGCCAAGTTAGCGGGGGGGCCGGTAATGAG.

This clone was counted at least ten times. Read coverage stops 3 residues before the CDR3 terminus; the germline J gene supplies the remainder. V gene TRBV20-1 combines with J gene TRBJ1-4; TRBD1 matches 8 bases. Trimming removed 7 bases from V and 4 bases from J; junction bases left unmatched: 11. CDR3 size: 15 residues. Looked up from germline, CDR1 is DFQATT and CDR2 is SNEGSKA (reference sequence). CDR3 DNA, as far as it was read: TGCAGTGGGAAGCAGGGGGCAGGCGGTAATGAAAAA. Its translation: CSGKQGAGGNEK. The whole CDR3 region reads CSGKQGAGGNEKLFF.

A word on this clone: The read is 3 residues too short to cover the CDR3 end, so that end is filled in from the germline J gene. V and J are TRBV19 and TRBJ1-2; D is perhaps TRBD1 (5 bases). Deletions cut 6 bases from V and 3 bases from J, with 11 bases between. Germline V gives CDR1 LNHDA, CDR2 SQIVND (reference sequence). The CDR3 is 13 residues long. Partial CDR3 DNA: TGTGCCAGTAGCAGGGATCGTCACTATGGC. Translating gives CASSRDRHYG. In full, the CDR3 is CASSRDRHYGYTF.

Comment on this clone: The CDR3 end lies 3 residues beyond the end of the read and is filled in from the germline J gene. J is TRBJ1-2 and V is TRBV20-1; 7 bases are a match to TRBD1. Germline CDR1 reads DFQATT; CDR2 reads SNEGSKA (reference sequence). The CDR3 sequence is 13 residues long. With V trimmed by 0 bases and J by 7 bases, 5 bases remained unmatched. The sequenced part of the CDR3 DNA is TGCAGTGCTAGAGACGGTGACAGGGTTGGC. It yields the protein CSARDGDRVG. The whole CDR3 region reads CSARDGDRVGYTF.

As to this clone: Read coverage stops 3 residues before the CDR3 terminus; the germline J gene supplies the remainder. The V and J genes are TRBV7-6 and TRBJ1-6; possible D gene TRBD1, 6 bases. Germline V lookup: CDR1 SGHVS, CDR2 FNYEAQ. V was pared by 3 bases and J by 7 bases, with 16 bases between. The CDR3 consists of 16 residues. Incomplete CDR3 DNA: TGTGCCAGCAGCTTGGGACAAAGTGGGCTAAATTCACCC. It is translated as CASSLGQSGLNSP. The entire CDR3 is CASSLGQSGLNSPLHF.

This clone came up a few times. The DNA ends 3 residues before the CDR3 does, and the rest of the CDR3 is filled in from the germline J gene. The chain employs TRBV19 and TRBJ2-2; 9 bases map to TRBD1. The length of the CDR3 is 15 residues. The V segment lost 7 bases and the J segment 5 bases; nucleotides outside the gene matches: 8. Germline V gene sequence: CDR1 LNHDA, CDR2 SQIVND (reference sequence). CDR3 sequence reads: CASIPGQGRTGELFF. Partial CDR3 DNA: TGTGCCAGTATCCCGGGACAGGGCAGAACCGGGGAG.

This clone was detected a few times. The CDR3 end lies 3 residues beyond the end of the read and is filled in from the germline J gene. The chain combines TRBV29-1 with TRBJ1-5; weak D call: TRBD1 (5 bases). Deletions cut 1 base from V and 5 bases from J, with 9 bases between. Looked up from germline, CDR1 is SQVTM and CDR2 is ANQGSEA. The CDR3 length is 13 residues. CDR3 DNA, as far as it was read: TGCAGCGTTGAAGGGGCGGGGGATCAGCCC. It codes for CSVEGAGDQP. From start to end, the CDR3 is CSVEGAGDQPQHF. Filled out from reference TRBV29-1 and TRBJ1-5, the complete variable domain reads SAVISQKPSRDICQRGTSLTIQCQVDSQVTMMFWYRQQPGQSLTLIATANQGSEATYESGFVIDKFPISRPNLTFSTLTVSNMSPEDSSIYLCSVEGAGDQPQHFGDGTRLSIL.

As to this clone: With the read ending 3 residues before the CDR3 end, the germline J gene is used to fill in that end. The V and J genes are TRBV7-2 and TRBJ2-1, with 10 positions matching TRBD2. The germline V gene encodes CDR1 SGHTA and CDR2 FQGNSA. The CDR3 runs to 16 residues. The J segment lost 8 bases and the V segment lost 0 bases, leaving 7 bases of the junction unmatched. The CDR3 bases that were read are TGTGCCAGCAGCTTAGCGTGGGGGACTAGCGCCGATGAG. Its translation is CASSLAWGTSADE. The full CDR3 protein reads CASSLAWGTSADEQFF.

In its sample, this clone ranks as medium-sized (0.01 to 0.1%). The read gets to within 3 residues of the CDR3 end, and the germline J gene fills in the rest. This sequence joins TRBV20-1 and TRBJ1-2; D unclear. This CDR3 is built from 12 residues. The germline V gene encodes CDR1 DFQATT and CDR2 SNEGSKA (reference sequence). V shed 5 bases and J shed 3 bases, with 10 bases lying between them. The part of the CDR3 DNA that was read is TGCAGTGCTTTTATGGCGGACTATGGC. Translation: CSAFMADYG. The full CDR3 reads CSAFMADYGYTF.

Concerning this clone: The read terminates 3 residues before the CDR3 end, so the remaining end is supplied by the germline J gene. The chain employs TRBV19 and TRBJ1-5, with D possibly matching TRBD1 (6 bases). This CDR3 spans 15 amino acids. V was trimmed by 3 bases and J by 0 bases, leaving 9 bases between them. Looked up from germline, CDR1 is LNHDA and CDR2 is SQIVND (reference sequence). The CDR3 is CASSIRQASNQPQHF. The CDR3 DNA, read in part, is TGTGCCAGTAGTATTCGACAGGCTAGCAATCAGCCC.

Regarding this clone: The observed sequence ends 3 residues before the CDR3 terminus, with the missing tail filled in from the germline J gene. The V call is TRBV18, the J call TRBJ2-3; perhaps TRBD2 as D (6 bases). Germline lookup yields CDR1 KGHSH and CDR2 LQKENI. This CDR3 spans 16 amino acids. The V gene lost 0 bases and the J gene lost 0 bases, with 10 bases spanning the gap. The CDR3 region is CASSPPRGRSTDTQYF. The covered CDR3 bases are TGTGCCAGCTCACCACCGCGGGGACGGAGCACAGATACG.

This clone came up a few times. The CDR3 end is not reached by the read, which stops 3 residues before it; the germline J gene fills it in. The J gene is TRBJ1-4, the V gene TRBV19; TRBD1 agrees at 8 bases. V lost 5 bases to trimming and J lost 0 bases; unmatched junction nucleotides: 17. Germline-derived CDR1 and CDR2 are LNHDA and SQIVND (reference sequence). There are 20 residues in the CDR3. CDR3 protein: CASSSRGPATSLATNEKLFF. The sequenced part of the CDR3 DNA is TGTGCCAGTAGTTCCAGGGGGCCCGCAACCTCTCTAGCAACTAATGAAAAA.

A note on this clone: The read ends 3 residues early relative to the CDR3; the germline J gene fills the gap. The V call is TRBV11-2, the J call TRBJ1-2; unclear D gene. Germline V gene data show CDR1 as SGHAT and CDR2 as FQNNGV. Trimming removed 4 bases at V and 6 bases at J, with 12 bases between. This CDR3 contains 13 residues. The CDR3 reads CASSSPREHGYTF. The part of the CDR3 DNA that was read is TGTGCCAGCAGCTCCCCCCGCGAGCATGGC.

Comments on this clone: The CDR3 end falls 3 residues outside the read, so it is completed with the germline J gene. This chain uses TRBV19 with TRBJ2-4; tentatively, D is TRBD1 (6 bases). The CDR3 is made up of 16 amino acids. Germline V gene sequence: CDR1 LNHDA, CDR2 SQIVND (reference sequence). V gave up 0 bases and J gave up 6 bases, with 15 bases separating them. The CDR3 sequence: CASSIEQGNRRNIQYF. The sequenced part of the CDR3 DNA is TGTGCCAGTAGTATAGAACAGGGTAATAGGAGAAACATT.

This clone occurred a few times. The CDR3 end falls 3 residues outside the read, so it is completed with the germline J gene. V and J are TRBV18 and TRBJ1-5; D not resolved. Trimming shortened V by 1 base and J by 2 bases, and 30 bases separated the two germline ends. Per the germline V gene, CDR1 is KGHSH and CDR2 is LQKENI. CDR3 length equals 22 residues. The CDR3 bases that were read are TGTGCCAGCTCACCACGGGCGAATTGGCCGGCCGGGGAACCGGCGGGCAATCAGCCC. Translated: CASSPRANWPAGEPAGNQP. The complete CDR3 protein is CASSPRANWPAGEPAGNQPQHF. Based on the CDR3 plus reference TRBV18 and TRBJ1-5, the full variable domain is NAGVMQNPRHLVRRRGQEARLRCSPMKGHSHVYWYRQLPEEGLKFMVYLQKENIIDESGMPKERFSAEFPKEGPSILRIQQVVRGDSAAYFCASSPRANWPAGEPAGNQPQHFGDGTRLSIL.

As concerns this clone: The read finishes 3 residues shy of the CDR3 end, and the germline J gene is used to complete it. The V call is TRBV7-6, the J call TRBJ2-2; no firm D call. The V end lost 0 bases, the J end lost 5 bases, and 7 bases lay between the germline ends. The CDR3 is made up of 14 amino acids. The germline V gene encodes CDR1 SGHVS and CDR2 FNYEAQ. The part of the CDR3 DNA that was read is TGTGCCAGCAGCTTAGCACTACTTACCGGGGAG. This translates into CASSLALLTGE. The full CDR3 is CASSLALLTGELFF.

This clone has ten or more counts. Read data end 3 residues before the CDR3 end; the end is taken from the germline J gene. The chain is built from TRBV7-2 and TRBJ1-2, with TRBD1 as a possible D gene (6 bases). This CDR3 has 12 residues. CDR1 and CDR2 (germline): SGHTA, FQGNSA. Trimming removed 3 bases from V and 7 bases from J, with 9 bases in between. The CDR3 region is CASSLGGLGYTF. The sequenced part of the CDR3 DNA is TGTGCCAGCAGCTTGGGGGGGCTTGGC.

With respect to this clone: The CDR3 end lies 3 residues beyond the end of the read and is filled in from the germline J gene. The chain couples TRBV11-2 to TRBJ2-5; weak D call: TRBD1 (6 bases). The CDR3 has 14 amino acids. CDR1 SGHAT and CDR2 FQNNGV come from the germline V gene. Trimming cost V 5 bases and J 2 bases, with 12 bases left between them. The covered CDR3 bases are TGTGCCAGCAGCCTACAGGGTCTTCAAGAGACC. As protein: CASSLQGLQET. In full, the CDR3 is CASSLQGLQETQYF.

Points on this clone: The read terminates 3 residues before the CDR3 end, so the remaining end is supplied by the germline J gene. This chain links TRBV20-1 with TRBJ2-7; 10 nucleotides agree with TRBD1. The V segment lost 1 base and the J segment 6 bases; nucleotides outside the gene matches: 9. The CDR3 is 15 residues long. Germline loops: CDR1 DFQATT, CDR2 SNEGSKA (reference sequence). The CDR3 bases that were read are TGCAGTGCTAGAGTCCCGGGACAGGGGACGTCCGAG. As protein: CSARVPGQGTSE. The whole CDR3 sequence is CSARVPGQGTSEQYF.

The sequenced part of the CDR3 DNA is TGTGCCATCACGTCTTGGGGGGGCGCAGATACG. Its protein is CAITSWGGADT. Given in full, the CDR3 is CAITSWGGADTQYF. The genes are TRBV7-9 and TRBJ2-3, with a tentative D call TRBD2 (7 bases). The sequenced fragment ends 3 residues before the CDR3 boundary, so the rest is inferred from the germline J gene. The germline CDR1 and CDR2 sequences are SEHNR and FQNEAQ (reference sequence). There are 14 residues in the CDR3. V was cut by 10 bases and J by 4 bases, with 18 bases left in between.

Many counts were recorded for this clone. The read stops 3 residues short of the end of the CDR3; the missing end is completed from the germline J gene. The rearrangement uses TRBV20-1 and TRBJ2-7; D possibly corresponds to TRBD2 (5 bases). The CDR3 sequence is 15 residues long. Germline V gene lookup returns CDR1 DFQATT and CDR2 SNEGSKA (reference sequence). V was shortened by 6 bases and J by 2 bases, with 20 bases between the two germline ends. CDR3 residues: CSAETSGGTTYEQYF. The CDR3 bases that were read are TGCAGTGCCGAGACCAGCGGTGGAACAACCTACGAG.

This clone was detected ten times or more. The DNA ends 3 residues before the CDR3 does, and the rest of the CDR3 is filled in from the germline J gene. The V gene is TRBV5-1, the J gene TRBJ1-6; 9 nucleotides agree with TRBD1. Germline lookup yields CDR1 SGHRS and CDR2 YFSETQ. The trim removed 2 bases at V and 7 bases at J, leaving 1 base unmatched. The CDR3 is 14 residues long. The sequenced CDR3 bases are TGCGCCAGCAGCTTAGGACAGGGGAATTCACCC. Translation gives CASSLGQGNSP. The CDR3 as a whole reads CASSLGQGNSPLHF.

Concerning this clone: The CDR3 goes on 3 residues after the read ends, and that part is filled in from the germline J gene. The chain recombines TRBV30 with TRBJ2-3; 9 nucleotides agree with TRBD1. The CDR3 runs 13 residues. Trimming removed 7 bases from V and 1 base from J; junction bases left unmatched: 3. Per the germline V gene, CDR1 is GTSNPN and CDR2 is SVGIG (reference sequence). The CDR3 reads CAYRGRGTDTQYF. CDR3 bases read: TGTGCCTACAGGGGGCGGGGCACAGATACG.

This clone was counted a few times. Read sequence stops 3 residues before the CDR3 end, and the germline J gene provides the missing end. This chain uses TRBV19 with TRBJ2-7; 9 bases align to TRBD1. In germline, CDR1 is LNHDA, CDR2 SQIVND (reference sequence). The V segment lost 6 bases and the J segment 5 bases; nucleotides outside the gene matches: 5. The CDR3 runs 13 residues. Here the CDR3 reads CASRRTGVNEQYF. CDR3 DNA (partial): TGTGCCAGTAGACGGACAGGGGTTAACGAG.

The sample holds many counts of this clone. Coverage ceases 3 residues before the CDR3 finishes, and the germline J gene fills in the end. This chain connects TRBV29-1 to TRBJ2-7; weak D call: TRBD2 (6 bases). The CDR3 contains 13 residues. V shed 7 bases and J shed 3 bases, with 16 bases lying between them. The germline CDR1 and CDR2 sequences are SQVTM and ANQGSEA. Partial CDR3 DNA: TGCAGCGCCGAGCGGGCCTCCTACTACGAG. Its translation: CSAERASYYE. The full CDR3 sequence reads CSAERASYYEQYF.

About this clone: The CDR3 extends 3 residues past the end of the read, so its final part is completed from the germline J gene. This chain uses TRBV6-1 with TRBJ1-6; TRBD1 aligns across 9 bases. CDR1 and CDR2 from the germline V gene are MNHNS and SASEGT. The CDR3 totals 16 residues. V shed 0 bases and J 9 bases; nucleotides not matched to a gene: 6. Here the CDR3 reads CASSEAGQGGGSPLHF. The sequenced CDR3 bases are TGTGCCAGCAGTGAAGCGGGACAGGGCGGGGGTTCACCC.